This TCR beta chain was found in a study of PD-L1 blockade in urothelial cancer. Study context: Blood analysis occurred 3 weeks (second dose) and 6 weeks after treatment start.

Noted time point: pretreatment peripheral blood. A total of 1 to 8 samples per patient were collected pretreatment and on-treatment. Germline V gene data show CDR1 as SEHNR and CDR2 as FQNEAQ (reference sequence). CDR3 length: 12 amino acids. V was trimmed by 4 bases and J by 4 bases, leaving 8 bases between them. Every PCR got spiked synthetic TCR analog templates. Clones were sequenced by immunoSEQ multiplex PCR, and TCRdb holds only the in-frame ones, with some missing. The sample lists approximately 56,000 clones, 85% seen once, with around a sixth in the top ten. This sample comprised PBMCs, obtained around atezolizumab (anti-PD-L1) treatment. The rearrangement links TRBV7-9 to TRBJ2-7; D might be TRBD1 (6 bases). The receptor was derived from a man in his 70s with urothelial cancer. The DNA for the CDR3 is TGTGCCAGCAGCTCCCAGGGGTACGAGCAGTACTTC. Protein product: CASSSQGYEQYF.